The rows below give T cell receptor beta chains drawn from one sample of a study of T cell responses to AZD1222 COVID-19 vaccine. This table comes from immunoSEQ multiplex PCR, and its TCRdb copy is limited to in-frame clones, with some not included. The table records under 150,000 clones, 90% to 95% of them present only once. The material sequenced was peripheral blood, taken on day 0 of AZD1222 vaccination. The receptors derive from an adult in good health. CDR3s include the opening cysteine and the closing phenylalanine or tryptophan. Each record gives: D gene, V gene, J gene, clone size, CDR3 protein, CDR3 DNA. D genes are given only for firm matches. Not all rows give a size; the values are once, few, many and, for expanded clones, a class.

d_gene: TRBD2; v_gene: TRBV6-5; j_gene: TRBJ2-5; abundance: -; CDR3aa: CASSQRGQQETQYF; CDR3nt: TGTGCCAGCAGCCAGCGGGGCCAGCAAGAGACCCAGTACTTC
d_gene: -; v_gene: TRBV6-4; j_gene: TRBJ1-1; abundance: -; CDR3aa: CASSDPSGTFFEAFF; CDR3nt: TGTGCCAGCAGTGACCCTAGTGGGACGTTTTTCGAAGCTTTCTTT
d_gene: -; v_gene: TRBV7-2; j_gene: TRBJ1-2; abundance: -; CDR3aa: CASSIRDTSFGYTF; CDR3nt: TGTGCCAGCAGCATCCGGGACACCTCTTTCGGCTACACCTTC
d_gene: -; v_gene: TRBV5-4; j_gene: TRBJ2-7; abundance: -; CDR3aa: CASSLVDSEGEQYF; CDR3nt: TGTGCCAGCAGCTTGGTGGACAGCGAGGGCGAGCAGTACTTC
d_gene: TRBD2; v_gene: TRBV6-6; j_gene: TRBJ2-7; abundance: -; CDR3aa: CASSFTGTSYEQYF; CDR3nt: TGTGCCAGCAGTTTCACCGGGACTAGCTACGAGCAGTACTTC
d_gene: TRBD1; v_gene: TRBV4-1; j_gene: TRBJ1-1; abundance: -; CDR3aa: CASSQRRGQGDLNTEAFF; CDR3nt: TGCGCCAGCAGCCAACGCCGGGGACAGGGGGACTTGAACACTGAAGCTTTCTTT
d_gene: -; v_gene: TRBV5-3; j_gene: TRBJ2-7; abundance: -; CDR3aa: CARGRIRTYEQYF; CDR3nt: TGTGCCAGGGGGCGTATTCGCACCTACGAGCAGTACTTC
d_gene: -; v_gene: TRBV19; j_gene: TRBJ2-4; abundance: few; CDR3aa: CASSTKFDKKNIQYF; CDR3nt: TGTGCCAGTAGTACCAAGTTCGACAAGAAAAACATTCAGTACTTC
d_gene: -; v_gene: TRBV10-3; j_gene: TRBJ1-6; abundance: -; CDR3aa: CAISGGPGDSPLHF; CDR3nt: TGTGCCATCAGTGGCGGACCTGGGGACTCACCCCTCCACTTT
d_gene: -; v_gene: TRBV18; j_gene: TRBJ1-3; abundance: once; CDR3aa: CASSPFDSSGNTIYF; CDR3nt: TGTGCCAGCTCACCTTTCGACAGCTCTGGAAACACCATATATTTT
d_gene: -; v_gene: TRBV30; j_gene: TRBJ1-2; abundance: few; CDR3aa: CAWTGTTYAYTF; CDR3nt: TGTGCCTGGACTGGGACGACCTATGCCTACACCTTC
d_gene: -; v_gene: TRBV10-3; j_gene: TRBJ1-5; abundance: -; CDR3aa: CAISELDQPQHF; CDR3nt: TGTGCCATCAGTGAGTTGGATCAGCCCCAGCATTTT
d_gene: -; v_gene: TRBV7-9; j_gene: TRBJ1-1; abundance: -; CDR3aa: CASNRYTEAFF; CDR3nt: TGTGCCAGCAACCGGTACACTGAAGCTTTCTTT
d_gene: -; v_gene: TRBV9; j_gene: TRBJ2-2; abundance: -; CDR3aa: CASSVDNTGELFF; CDR3nt: TGTGCCAGCAGTGTGGACAACACCGGGGAGCTGTTTTTT
d_gene: TRBD1; v_gene: TRBV15; j_gene: TRBJ1-2; abundance: -; CDR3aa: CATSRGFGTGEIGYTF; CDR3nt: TGTGCCACCAGCAGAGGCTTCGGGACAGGGGAGATTGGCTACACCTTC
d_gene: -; v_gene: TRBV4-1; j_gene: TRBJ2-3; abundance: -; CDR3aa: CASSQNVGELTDTQYF; CDR3nt: TGCGCCAGCAGCCAAAACGTAGGGGAACTCACAGATACGCAGTATTTT
d_gene: TRBD1; v_gene: TRBV30; j_gene: TRBJ1-5; abundance: -; CDR3aa: CAWSRTGRRNQPQHF; CDR3nt: TGTGCCTGGAGTAGGACAGGGCGACGCAATCAGCCCCAGCATTTT
d_gene: -; v_gene: TRBV11-3; j_gene: TRBJ2-2; abundance: few; CDR3aa: CASGPTNTGELFF; CDR3nt: TGTGCCTCGGGGCCTACGAACACCGGGGAGCTGTTTTTT
d_gene: -; v_gene: TRBV6-5; j_gene: TRBJ1-6; abundance: -; CDR3aa: CASQPLQGSHSPLHF; CDR3nt: TGTGCCAGCCAACCCTTGCAGGGGTCCCATTCACCCCTCCACTTT
d_gene: TRBD2; v_gene: TRBV11-2; j_gene: TRBJ2-5; abundance: -; CDR3aa: CASSLEREGRYQETQYF; CDR3nt: TGTGCCAGCAGCTTAGAGCGGGAGGGGCGGTACCAAGAGACCCAGTACTTC
d_gene: -; v_gene: TRBV2; j_gene: TRBJ1-6; abundance: -; CDR3aa: CASSSGPGGNSPLHF; CDR3nt: TGTGCCAGCAGTTCAGGCCCAGGTGGGAATTCACCCCTCCACTTT
d_gene: TRBD1; v_gene: TRBV5-5; j_gene: TRBJ1-1; abundance: once; CDR3aa: CASSRDRGEAFF; CDR3nt: TGTGCCAGCAGCCGGGACAGGGGTGAAGCTTTCTTT
d_gene: TRBD1; v_gene: TRBV6-5; j_gene: TRBJ2-7; abundance: -; CDR3aa: CASTRQGIGYEQYF; CDR3nt: TGTGCCAGCACCCGACAGGGAATTGGATACGAGCAGTACTTC
d_gene: -; v_gene: TRBV9; j_gene: TRBJ2-7; abundance: -; CDR3aa: CASSEGSTGTYEQYF; CDR3nt: TGTGCCAGCAGCGAAGGTTCAACAGGGACCTACGAGCAGTACTTC
d_gene: TRBD2; v_gene: TRBV7-9; j_gene: TRBJ2-2; abundance: -; CDR3aa: CASRPTSGRLGELFF; CDR3nt: TGTGCCAGCAGGCCTACTAGCGGGAGATTGGGGGAGCTGTTTTTT
d_gene: TRBD2; v_gene: TRBV18; j_gene: TRBJ2-7; abundance: -; CDR3aa: CASSGTSGSPSSYEQYF; CDR3nt: TGTGCCAGCTCCGGGACTAGCGGGAGCCCAAGCTCCTACGAGCAGTACTTC
d_gene: TRBD1; v_gene: TRBV29-1; j_gene: TRBJ2-7; abundance: -; CDR3aa: CSVETGRTYEQYF; CDR3nt: TGCAGCGTTGAGACAGGGCGGACCTACGAGCAGTACTTC
d_gene: -; v_gene: TRBV4-3; j_gene: TRBJ2-3; abundance: -; CDR3aa: CASSQDQGGVYTDTQYF; CDR3nt: TGCGCCAGCAGCCAAGATCAGGGCGGAGTCTACACAGATACGCAGTATTTT
d_gene: TRBD1; v_gene: TRBV7-6; j_gene: TRBJ1-5; abundance: once; CDR3aa: CASSSQAGQEYQPQHF; CDR3nt: TGTGCCAGCAGCTCTCAGGCGGGACAGGAGTATCAGCCCCAGCATTTT
d_gene: -; v_gene: TRBV6-6; j_gene: TRBJ2-7; abundance: -; CDR3aa: CASSQHHRDPYEQYF; CDR3nt: TGTGCCAGCAGTCAACATCACCGGGATCCCTACGAGCAGTACTTC
d_gene: TRBD1; v_gene: TRBV29-1; j_gene: TRBJ1-2; abundance: -; CDR3aa: CSVGTGDGYTF; CDR3nt: TGCAGCGTCGGGACAGGGGATGGCTACACCTTC
d_gene: -; v_gene: TRBV3-1/TRBV3-2; j_gene: TRBJ1-1; abundance: -; CDR3aa: CASSQDLGREAFF; CDR3nt: TGTGCCAGCAGCCAAGATCTGGGAAGAGAAGCTTTCTTT
d_gene: -; v_gene: TRBV7-9; j_gene: TRBJ1-1; abundance: -; CDR3aa: CASSLVGQGTEAFF; CDR3nt: TGTGCCAGCAGCTTAGTGGGGCAGGGCACTGAAGCTTTCTTT
d_gene: -; v_gene: TRBV5-4; j_gene: TRBJ1-1; abundance: -; CDR3aa: CATHPGHSNTEAFF; CDR3nt: TGTGCCACACACCCGGGACACTCGAACACTGAAGCTTTCTTT
d_gene: TRBD2; v_gene: TRBV6-5; j_gene: TRBJ2-7; abundance: -; CDR3aa: CASRREGAGEQYF; CDR3nt: TGTGCCAGCAGGCGGGAGGGGGCGGGGGAGCAGTACTTC
d_gene: TRBD1; v_gene: TRBV27; j_gene: TRBJ2-7; abundance: -; CDR3aa: CASSSSGTDIREQYF; CDR3nt: TGTGCCAGCAGTTCCTCCGGGACAGATATACGAGAGCAGTACTTC
d_gene: -; v_gene: TRBV25-1; j_gene: TRBJ1-3; abundance: once; CDR3aa: CASSARDTIRGNTIYF; CDR3nt: TGTGCCAGCAGTGCCCGGGACACTATTAGGGGAAACACCATATATTTT
d_gene: TRBD2; v_gene: TRBV11-2; j_gene: TRBJ2-5; abundance: -; CDR3aa: CASSRIAGGGETQYF; CDR3nt: TGTGCCAGCAGCCGTATAGCGGGGGGTGGAGAGACCCAGTACTTC
d_gene: TRBD1; v_gene: TRBV7-8; j_gene: TRBJ1-6; abundance: -; CDR3aa: CASSLARQGAGNSPLHF; CDR3nt: TGTGCCAGCAGCTTAGCGAGACAGGGGGCCGGTAATTCACCCCTCCACTTT
d_gene: TRBD1; v_gene: TRBV14; j_gene: TRBJ1-2; abundance: -; CDR3aa: CASSPGQGRSIGYTF; CDR3nt: TGTGCCAGCAGCCCCGGACAGGGGCGAAGTATTGGCTACACCTTC
d_gene: -; v_gene: TRBV27; j_gene: TRBJ1-6; abundance: -; CDR3aa: CASSPGPGASPLHF; CDR3nt: TGTGCCAGCAGCCCCGGACCCGGCGCTTCACCCCTCCACTTT
d_gene: -; v_gene: TRBV5-1; j_gene: TRBJ2-2; abundance: -; CDR3aa: CASTPGTGELFF; CDR3nt: TGCGCCAGCACCCCAGGCACCGGGGAGCTGTTTTTT
d_gene: -; v_gene: TRBV9; j_gene: TRBJ1-1; abundance: -; CDR3aa: CASSVVGSTEAFF; CDR3nt: TGTGCCAGCAGCGTAGTCGGATCTACTGAAGCTTTCTTT
d_gene: -; v_gene: TRBV12-3/TRBV12-4; j_gene: TRBJ1-2; abundance: -; CDR3aa: CASSPGHYGYTF; CDR3nt: TGTGCCAGCAGCCCAGGGCACTATGGCTACACCTTC
d_gene: TRBD2; v_gene: TRBV4-2; j_gene: TRBJ2-7; abundance: -; CDR3aa: CASSQVPGPAGVYEQYF; CDR3nt: TGTGCCAGCAGCCAAGTCCCCGGGCCAGCGGGAGTATACGAGCAGTACTTC
d_gene: -; v_gene: TRBV6-1; j_gene: TRBJ1-3; abundance: -; CDR3aa: CASILLHSSGNTIYF; CDR3nt: TGTGCCAGCATCCTGTTACATAGCTCTGGAAACACCATATATTTT
d_gene: TRBD2; v_gene: TRBV4-1; j_gene: TRBJ2-7; abundance: once; CDR3aa: CASSPRAGAIDEQYF; CDR3nt: TGCGCCAGCAGCCCCCGAGCGGGAGCTATCGACGAGCAGTACTTC